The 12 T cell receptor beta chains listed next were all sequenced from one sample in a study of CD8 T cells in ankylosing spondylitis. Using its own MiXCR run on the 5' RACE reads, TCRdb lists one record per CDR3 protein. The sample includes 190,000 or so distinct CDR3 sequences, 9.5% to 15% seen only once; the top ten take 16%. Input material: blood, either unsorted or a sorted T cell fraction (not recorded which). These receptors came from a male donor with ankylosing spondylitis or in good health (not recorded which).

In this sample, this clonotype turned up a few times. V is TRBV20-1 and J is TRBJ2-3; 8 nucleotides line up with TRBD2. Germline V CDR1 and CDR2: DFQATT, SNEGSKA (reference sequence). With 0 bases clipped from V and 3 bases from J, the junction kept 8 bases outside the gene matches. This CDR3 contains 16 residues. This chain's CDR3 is CSARDWQRETTDTQYF. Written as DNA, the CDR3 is TGCAGTGCTAGAGATTGGCAGCGGGAGACGACAGATACGCAGTATTTT.

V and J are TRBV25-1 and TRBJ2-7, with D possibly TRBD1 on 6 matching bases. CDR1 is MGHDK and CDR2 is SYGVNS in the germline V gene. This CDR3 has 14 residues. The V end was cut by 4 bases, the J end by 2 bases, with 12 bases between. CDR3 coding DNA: TGTGCCAGCAGTGGCTCCCGGGACACCTACGAGCAGTACTTC. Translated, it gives CASSGSRDTYEQYF.

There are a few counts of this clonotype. The CDR3 reads CASRPGQGDTEAFF. CDR3 DNA sequence: TGCGCCAGCCGCCCCGGGCAGGGGGACACTGAAGCTTTCTTT. The chain carries TRBV4-1 and TRBJ1-1; TRBD1 matches at 7 bases. The trim removed 8 bases at V and 3 bases at J, leaving 9 bases unmatched. Germline V CDR1 and CDR2: MGHRA, YSYEKL. The CDR3 is 14 amino acids.

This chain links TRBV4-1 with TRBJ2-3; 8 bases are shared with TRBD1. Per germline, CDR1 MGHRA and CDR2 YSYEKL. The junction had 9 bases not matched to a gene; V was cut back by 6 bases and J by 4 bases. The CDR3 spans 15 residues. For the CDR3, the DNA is TGCGCCAGCAGTTACGGACAGGGATTCGCAGATACGCAGTATTTT. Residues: CASSYGQGFADTQYF.

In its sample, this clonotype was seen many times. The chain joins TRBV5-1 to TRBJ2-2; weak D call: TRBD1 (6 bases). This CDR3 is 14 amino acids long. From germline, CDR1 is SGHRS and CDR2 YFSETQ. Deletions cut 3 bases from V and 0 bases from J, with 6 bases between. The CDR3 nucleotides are TGCGCCAGCAGCTGGACAGCGAACACCGGGGAGCTGTTTTTT. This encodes CASSWTANTGELFF.

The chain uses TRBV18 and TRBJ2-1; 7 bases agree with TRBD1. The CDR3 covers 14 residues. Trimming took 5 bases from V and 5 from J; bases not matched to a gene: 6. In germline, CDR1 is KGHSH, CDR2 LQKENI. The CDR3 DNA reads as TGTGCCAGCTCATCGACAGGGCTCCACAATGAGCAGTTCTTC. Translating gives CASSSTGLHNEQFF.

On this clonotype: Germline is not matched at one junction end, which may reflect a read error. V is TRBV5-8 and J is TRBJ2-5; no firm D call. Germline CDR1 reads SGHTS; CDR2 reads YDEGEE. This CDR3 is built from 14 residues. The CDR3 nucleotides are TGTGCCATCAGCCCTGACCTGAGCAGGGAGACCCAGTACTTC. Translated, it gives CAISPDLSRETQYF.

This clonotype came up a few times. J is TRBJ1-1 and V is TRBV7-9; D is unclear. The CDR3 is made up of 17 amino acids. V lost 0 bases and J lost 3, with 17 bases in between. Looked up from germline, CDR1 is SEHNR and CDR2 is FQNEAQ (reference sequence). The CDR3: CASSLANALEVDTEAFF. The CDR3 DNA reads TGTGCCAGCAGCTTAGCGAACGCCCTTGAGGTTGACACTGAAGCTTTCTTT.

CDR3 amino acids: CASSQDPPPGTQYF. CDR3 bases: TGTGCCAGCAGCCAGGACCCTCCCCCGGGGACCCAGTACTTC. The chain employs TRBV7-9 and TRBJ2-5; unclear D gene. The V and J ends lost 5 bases and 7 bases respectively, with 17 bases between them. The CDR3 runs 14 residues. Germline-derived CDR1 and CDR2 are SEHNR and FQNEAQ (reference sequence).

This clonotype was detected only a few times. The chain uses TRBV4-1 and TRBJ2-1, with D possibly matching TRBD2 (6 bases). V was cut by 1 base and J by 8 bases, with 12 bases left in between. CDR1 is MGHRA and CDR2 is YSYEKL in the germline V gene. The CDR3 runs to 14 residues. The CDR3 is CASSQAGKRDEQFF. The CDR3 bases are TGCGCCAGCAGCCAAGCGGGAAAGCGGGATGAGCAGTTCTTC.

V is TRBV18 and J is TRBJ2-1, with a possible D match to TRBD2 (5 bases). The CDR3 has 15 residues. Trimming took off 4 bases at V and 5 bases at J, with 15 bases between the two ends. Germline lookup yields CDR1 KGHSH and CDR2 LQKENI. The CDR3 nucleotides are TGTGCCAGCTCACGTGGACCGGGAACCCACAATGAGCAGTTCTTC. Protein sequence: CASSRGPGTHNEQFF.

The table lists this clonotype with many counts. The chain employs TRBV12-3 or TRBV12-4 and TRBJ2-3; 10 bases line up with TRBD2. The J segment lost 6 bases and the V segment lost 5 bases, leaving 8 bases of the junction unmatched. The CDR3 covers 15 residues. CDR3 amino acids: CASSGLADPGDTQYF. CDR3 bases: TGTGCCAGCAGTGGACTAGCGGACCCCGGGGATACGCAGTATTTT.